This T cell receptor (beta chain) was captured by sequencing in a study of blood T cell repertoires in COVID-19. At the level of the study: Sample material is recorded as cDNA or gDNA derived from T cells, B-cell-depleted T cells, or PBMCs.

In germline, CDR1 is SGHNT, CDR2 YYREEE (reference sequence). Trimming shortened V by 2 bases and J by 4 bases, and 12 bases separated the two germline ends. The CDR3 loop spans 14 amino acids. Authors' data handling: Estimates of nucleated cell counts were drawn from the amplification of reference gene primers. The method was immunoSEQ multiplex PCR; TCRdb's version includes in-frame clones alone and lacks a portion of them. V and J calls and clone size are as listed in that table; D and trimming were resolved from the DNA. The sample lists more than 400,000 clones, 70% to 90% occurring once. Source material: peripheral blood. V gene TRBV5-4 combines with J gene TRBJ1-2; tentatively, D is TRBD1 (5 bases). This clonotype was sampled from a human donor in a cohort sampled during active COVID-19. The CDR3 DNA reads as TGTGCCAGCAGCTTCACGGGGGAGATCTATGGCTACACCTTC. Its protein product is CASSFTGEIYGYTF.